This T cell receptor beta chain is from a study of T cell responses to AZD1222 COVID-19 vaccine. The method was immunoSEQ multiplex PCR; TCRdb's version includes in-frame clones alone and lacks a portion of them. The sample shows under 200,000 clones, less than 95% of them seen only once. The CDR3 consists of 13 residues. V dropped 4 bases and J dropped 15; count of bases not matched to a gene: 12. CDR1 is MDHEN and CDR2 is SYDVKM in the germline V gene. This sequence was found in an adult in good health. The genes are TRBV28 and TRBJ2-1; 7 nucleotides align to TRBD2. The starting material was peripheral blood, obtained on day 0 of AZD1222 vaccination. The CDR3 DNA sequence: TGTGCCAGCAGTTCTGCGAGCGCAGCGGGACGGTTCTTC. Translation gives CASSSASAAGRFF.